Presented here are 27 T cell receptor beta chains from one specimen sequenced in a study of T cells in Graves' hyperthyroidism and ophthalmopathy. Using RNA transcripts as the source, TCR beta CDR3 regions were amplified. RT-PCR in the first round (using the HTBI primer set) targeted the TCR CDR3. TCRdb re-derived calls from the multiplex PCR reads in MiXCR, one entry per CDR3 protein. The table lists 640,000 or so distinct CDR3 sequences, around 14% of them singletons, with roughly 6.9% in the top ten. Source material: blood. Receptors originate from a woman under 30 with Graves' ophthalmopathy.

This clonotype occurred a few times. This sequence joins TRBV15 and TRBJ2-5, with 7 bases matching TRBD2. V was pared by 4 bases and J by 1 base, with 6 bases of the junction left unmatched. The CDR3 is 15 amino acids. Germline loops: CDR1 LNHNV, CDR2 YYDKDF (reference sequence). The CDR3 loop is CATSTQAGIQETQYF. The DNA for the CDR3 is TGTGCCACCAGCACCCAAGCGGGAATCCAAGAGACCCAGTACTTC. Full variable domain (remainder filled in from reference TRBV15 and TRBJ2-5): DAMVIQNPRYQVTQFGKPVTLSCSQTLNHNVMYWYQQKSSQAPKLLFHYYDKDFNNEADTPDNFQSRRPNTSFCFLDIRSPGLGDTAMYLCATSTQAGIQETQYFGPGTRLLVL.

The chain combines TRBV6-2 or TRBV6-3 with TRBJ2-5; 7 bases fit TRBD1. The CDR3 covers 14 residues. The V segment lost 4 bases and the J segment 10 bases; nucleotides outside the gene matches: 12. Germline V gene lookup returns CDR1 MNHEY and CDR2 SVGEGT. In nucleotides, the CDR3 is TGTGCCAGCAGTTTTACCGGGACAGACAGTATCCAGTACTTC. Translated, it gives CASSFTGTDSIQYF.

This clonotype was detected only once. The chain joins TRBV5-6 to TRBJ1-2; TRBD1 agrees at 7 bases. Per germline, CDR1 SGHDT and CDR2 YYEEEE. V lost 2 bases to trimming and J lost 0 bases; unmatched junction nucleotides: 4. There are 15 residues in the CDR3. The CDR3 nucleotides read TGTGCCAGCAGCTTTTGGGGACAGACTAACTATGGCTACACCTTC. Residues: CASSFWGQTNYGYTF.

The sample holds a few counts of this clonotype. The V and J genes are TRBV20-1 and TRBJ2-3; no clear D. Looked up from germline, CDR1 is DFQATT and CDR2 is SNEGSKA (reference sequence). This CDR3 has 14 residues. Trimming took 3 bases from V and 6 from J, leaving 16 bases between them. CDR3 DNA sequence: TGCAGTGCTAGTCCCGGGCTACTGACGGATACGCAGTATTTT. Amino acids: CSASPGLLTDTQYF.

This clonotype was detected ten times or more. This chain uses TRBV6-5 with TRBJ1-5; D is possibly TRBD1 (5 bases). Germline assignment: CDR1 MNHEY and CDR2 SVGAGI. V was pared by 2 bases and J by 5 bases, with 7 bases between. The CDR3 length is 13 residues. CDR3 bases: TGTGCCAGCAGTTACGGGGGACATCAGCCCCAGCATTTT. Protein product: CASSYGGHQPQHF.

This clonotype came up many times. The chain couples TRBV11-3 to TRBJ2-2, with TRBD2 matching 11 bases. With 6 bases clipped from V and 6 bases from J, the junction kept 21 bases outside the gene matches. Germline V gene sequence: CDR1 SGHNT, CDR2 YENEEA. The CDR3 has 20 amino acids. Here the CDR3 reads CASSRAGTSGDLTRSGELFF. In nucleotides, the CDR3 is TGTGCCAGCAGTCGGGCCGGGACTAGCGGAGATCTAACACGTTCCGGGGAGCTGTTTTTT. The full variable domain, in which reference TRBV11-3 and TRBJ2-2 provide the parts outside the CDR3, is EAGVVQSPRYKIIEKKQPVAFWCNPISGHNTLYWYLQNLGQGPELLIRYENEEAVDDSQLPKDRFSAERLKGVDSTLKIQPAELGDSAVYLCASSRAGTSGDLTRSGELFFGEGSRLTVL.

This clonotype was detected a few times. The chain employs TRBV29-1 and TRBJ1-3, with 8 positions matching TRBD1. V lost 6 bases, J lost 4 bases, and 5 bases stayed unmatched. The CDR3 has 13 residues. Germline V gives CDR1 SQVTM, CDR2 ANQGSEA. The CDR3 nucleotides read TGCAGCGTCACAGGGGGAGGAGGAAACACCATATATTTT. Protein sequence: CSVTGGGGNTIYF. The full variable domain, with the rest looked up from reference TRBV29-1 and TRBJ1-3, is SAVISQKPSRDICQRGTSLTIQCQVDSQVTMMFWYRQQPGQSLTLIATANQGSEATYESGFVIDKFPISRPNLTFSTLTVSNMSPEDSSIYLCSVTGGGGNTIYFGEGSWLTVV.

The sample holds one count of this clonotype. The chain joins TRBV6-2 or TRBV6-3 to TRBJ1-2; 12 bases are shared with TRBD1. V lost 2 bases and J lost 8; bases outside the gene matches: 6. Germline lookup yields CDR1 MNHEY and CDR2 SVGEGT. This CDR3 is built from 15 residues. CDR3 sequence reads: CASSYGGTGGYGYTF. In DNA form, the CDR3 reads TGTGCCAGCAGTTACGGCGGGACAGGGGGCTACGGCTACACCTTC.

This chain joins TRBV12-3 or TRBV12-4 and TRBJ2-7, with TRBD2 matching 9 bases. J gave up 4 bases and V 2 bases, and 9 bases lay outside the gene matches. This CDR3 spans 16 amino acids. In DNA form, the CDR3 reads TGTGCCAGCAGTTTATCCGGGTTAGCGGGAGTGTACGAGCAGTACTTC. Its translation: CASSLSGLAGVYEQYF.

This clonotype showed up many times. The rearrangement links TRBV2 to TRBJ1-5, with a tentative D call TRBD1 (5 bases). Trimming cost V 0 bases and J 6 bases, with 15 bases left between them. Per the germline V gene, CDR1 is SNHLY and CDR2 is FYNNEI. The CDR3 has 16 residues. CDR3 loop: CASSEALRGAGQPQHF. CDR3 nucleotides: TGTGCCAGCAGTGAAGCGCTTCGTGGGGCGGGTCAGCCCCAGCATTTT.

About this clonotype itself: Given a much more abundant clone one base away, this may be a read error. The genes are TRBV7-3 and TRBJ1-6; TRBD1 matches at 7 bases. The CDR3 length is 15 residues. Looked up from germline, CDR1 is SGHTA and CDR2 is FQGTGA. The CDR3 loop is CVSSLGGRYNSPLHF. CDR3 sequence (DNA): TGTGTCAGCAGCTTAGGGGGCCGCTATAATTCACCCCTCCACTTT.

This clonotype has a count of ten or more. V usage is TRBV9 and J usage is TRBJ1-2; D is unresolved. Germline lookup yields CDR1 SGDLS and CDR2 YYNGEE. The CDR3 loop spans 14 amino acids. The V gene lost 5 bases and the J gene lost 7 bases, with 18 bases spanning the gap. The CDR3 DNA reads as TGTGCCAGCAGTGACTCTTCGAGGAGCGGTGGCTACACCTTC. This gives the protein CASSDSSRSGGYTF. Variable domain in full (rest from reference TRBV9 and TRBJ1-2): DSGVTQTPKHLITATGQRVTLRCSPRSGDLSVYWYQQSLDQGLQFLIQYYNGEERAKGNILERFSAQQFPDLHSELNLSSLELGDSALYFCASSDSSRSGGYTFGSGTRLTVV.

This clonotype occurred many times. The J gene is TRBJ1-1, the V gene TRBV12-3 or TRBV12-4, with 7 bases matching TRBD1. The CDR3 has 16 residues. The V segment lost 5 bases and the J segment 0 bases; nucleotides outside the gene matches: 9. In DNA form, the CDR3 reads TGTGCCAGCAGTCCGACCAAGGGACAGATGAACACTGAAGCTTTCTTT. Amino acid sequence: CASSPTKGQMNTEAFF.

This clonotype was recorded many times. V usage is TRBV7-8 and J usage is TRBJ1-5, with D possibly matching TRBD1 (6 bases). In germline, CDR1 is SGHVS, CDR2 FQNEAQ. CDR3 length: 15 residues. Between the trimmed V and J ends, which lost 1 base and 6 bases, there was a span of 13 bases. CDR3 DNA sequence: TGTGCCAGCAGCTTAGGGTCCAGGGGAGGTCAGCCCCAGCATTTT. This encodes CASSLGSRGGQPQHF.

This clonotype came up many times. This rearrangement joins TRBV2 to TRBJ2-1; D may be TRBD2 (5 bases). This CDR3 contains 19 residues. Per the germline V gene, CDR1 is SNHLY and CDR2 is FYNNEI. V lost 5 bases and J lost 4, with 27 bases in between. The CDR3 nucleotides read TGTGCCAGCAGTTCCCCCCTCTTATCGGGAACCGACAAGTACAATGAGCAGTTCTTC. Translated, it gives CASSSPLLSGTDKYNEQFF.

The sample holds many counts of this clonotype. V is TRBV11-2 and J is TRBJ2-7, with 9 bases lining up with TRBD1. V shed 5 bases, J shed 6 bases, and the junction held 8 bases outside the gene matches. CDR1 is SGHAT and CDR2 is FQNNGV in the germline V gene. The CDR3 consists of 14 residues. CDR3 bases: TGTGCCAGCAGCCCCGGGACAGGGTTCGGCGAGCAGTACTTC. Protein sequence: CASSPGTGFGEQYF.

This clonotype was counted ten times or more. The CDR3 spells CASSLRPRLAGTELFF. The CDR3 coding sequence is TGTGCCAGCAGCCTCCGGCCCCGACTAGCGGGAACGGAGCTGTTTTTT. The J gene is TRBJ2-2, the V gene TRBV7-2, with 11 bases aligning to TRBD2. The CDR3 has 16 amino acids. Germline CDR1 SGHTA, CDR2 FQGNSA. Trimming cost V 5 bases and J 10 bases; bases outside gene matches: 12.

The chain is built from TRBV7-9 and TRBJ1-2, with D perhaps matching TRBD1 (5 bases). Trimming cost V 4 bases and J 5 bases, with 17 bases left between them. Germline-derived CDR1 and CDR2 are SEHNR and FQNEAQ (reference sequence). This CDR3 has 15 amino acids. This CDR3 is CASSSPRREIYGYTF. The DNA for the CDR3 is TGTGCCAGCAGCTCCCCCCGCAGGGAAATTTATGGCTACACCTTC.

The DNA for the CDR3 is TGTGCCACCAGTGAAGGCGTTACAGATACGCAGTATTTT. This codes for CATSEGVTDTQYF. The chain couples TRBV24-1 to TRBJ2-3; D remains ambiguous. The CDR3 runs 13 residues. Trimming left V 4 bases short and J 3 bases short, with 7 bases between. Germline values: CDR1 KGHDR, CDR2 SFDVKD.

This clonotype occurred many times. The chain carries TRBV5-1 and TRBJ2-3; TRBD2 matches at 9 bases. V shed 3 bases, J shed 0 bases, and the junction held 14 bases outside the gene matches. The CDR3 loop spans 19 amino acids. CDR1 and CDR2 (germline): SGHRS, YFSETQ. CDR3 sequence: CASSSLPRLAEISTDTQYF. In DNA, the CDR3 is TGCGCCAGCAGCTCCCTTCCCAGACTAGCGGAGATTAGCACAGATACGCAGTATTTT.

This clonotype has only a few counts. The DNA for the CDR3 is TGTGCCAGCAGCAGGGAATCGGATCAGCCCCAGCATTTT. This encodes CASSRESDQPQHF. The chain uses TRBV6-1 and TRBJ1-5; perhaps TRBD1 as D (5 bases). Germline CDR1 and CDR2: MNHNS and SASEGT. V was cut by 6 bases and J by 5 bases, with 11 bases left in between. There are 13 residues in the CDR3.

This clonotype was observed many times. V gene TRBV27 combines with J gene TRBJ2-5, with D perhaps matching TRBD2 (6 bases). The V gene lost 3 bases and the J gene lost 9 bases, with 8 bases spanning the gap. Germline assignment: CDR1 MNHEY and CDR2 SMNVEV (reference sequence). The CDR3 extends over 11 amino acids. The CDR3 DNA is TGTGCCAGCAGTTTTGGAGGGGCCCAGTACTTC. Its translation: CASSFGGAQYF.

This clonotype was seen more than once but under ten times. J is TRBJ1-4 and V is TRBV10-3, with TRBD1 identical over 9 bases. Germline values: CDR1 ENHRY, CDR2 SYGVKD. Trimming at V came to 0 bases and at J to 4 bases, leaving 3 bases not matched to a gene. This CDR3 contains 16 residues. This CDR3 is CAISESGTGSNEKLFF. Written as DNA, the CDR3 is TGTGCCATCAGTGAGTCGGGGACAGGGAGTAATGAAAAACTGTTTTTT.

This clonotype was seen a few times. This chain connects TRBV10-3 to TRBJ2-3; TRBD2 aligns across 15 bases. Trimming at V came to 8 bases and at J to 1 base, leaving 1 base not matched to a gene. The CDR3 length is 15 residues. Germline V lookup: CDR1 ENHRY, CDR2 SYGVKD. CDR3 nucleotide sequence: TGTGCCATCCGGACTAGCGGGAGGGGCACAGATACGCAGTATTTT. Translating it yields CAIRTSGRGTDTQYF.

This clonotype occurred a few times. V usage is TRBV27 and J usage is TRBJ2-3; TRBD2 aligns across 9 bases. This CDR3 is built from 18 residues. V lost 0 bases to trimming and J lost 5 bases; unmatched junction nucleotides: 12. CDR1 is MNHEY, CDR2 SMNVEV, per germline (reference sequence). The CDR3 DNA follows: TGTGCCAGCAGTTTATCCCCCTTCCGCGGGAGGGTGGGAGATACGCAGTATTTT. Translating gives CASSLSPFRGRVGDTQYF.

This clonotype was seen at least ten times. The chain employs TRBV12-3 or TRBV12-4 and TRBJ2-1; the match to TRBD2 covers 10 bases. V was clipped by 1 base and J by 4 bases; unmatched bases: 7. The CDR3 extends over 17 amino acids. DNA for the CDR3: TGTGCCAGCAGTTTAGGGGGAACTAGCGGGGTATACAATGAGCAGTTCTTC. Its translation: CASSLGGTSGVYNEQFF.

The chain has TRBV6-2 or TRBV6-3 and TRBJ1-1; D call uncertain. The CDR3 length is 13 residues. Germline CDR1 reads MNHEY; CDR2 reads SVGEGT. Trimming removed 6 bases from V and 4 bases from J, with 12 bases in between. The CDR3 here is CASSTQEATEAFF. The CDR3 DNA reads TGTGCCAGCAGCACCCAGGAGGCCACTGAAGCTTTCTTT.